This entry lists 30 T cell receptor beta chains sequenced from one sample in a study of early stage breast cancer tumors. Clones were sequenced by immunoSEQ multiplex PCR, and TCRdb holds only the in-frame ones, with some missing. The sample holds about 9,500 clones, roughly 70% seen once. The sequencing sample was made of breast tumor tissue. Receptors originate from a person in their fifties with breast cancer.

The chain employs TRBV5-1 and TRBJ2-7, with TRBD2 matching 10 bases. Germline V gene sequence: CDR1 SGHRS, CDR2 YFSETQ. V gave up 3 bases and J gave up 3 bases; unmatched junction bases: 6. This CDR3 spans 15 amino acids. The CDR3 protein is CASSSTGTSDYEQYF. Written as DNA, the CDR3 is TGCGCCAGCAGCTCCACCGGGACTAGCGACTACGAGCAGTACTTC.

The genes are TRBV14 and TRBJ2-3, with D maybe TRBD2 (5 bases). CDR3 length: 17 residues. V lost 1 base and J 6 bases, leaving 20 bases between the germline ends. CDR1 is SGHDN and CDR2 is FVKESK in the germline V gene. The CDR3 sequence is CASSQGERPVGVDTQYF. As DNA, the CDR3 is TGTGCCAGCAGCCAAGGTGAACGCCCCGTCGGGGTTGATACGCAGTATTTT.

This chain connects TRBV7-9 to TRBJ2-5, with 8 bases that match TRBD1. Germline assignment: CDR1 SEHNR and CDR2 FQNEAQ (reference sequence). With 5 bases clipped from V and 5 bases from J, the junction kept 10 bases outside the gene matches. The CDR3 extends over 15 amino acids. Written as DNA, the CDR3 is TGTGCCAGCAGCGTAGGGGACAGGAGTTGGGAGACCCAGTACTTC. It is translated as CASSVGDRSWETQYF.

The chain links TRBV9 to TRBJ1-2; a possible D gene is TRBD1 (5 bases). Trimming removed 4 bases at V and 5 bases at J, with 15 bases between. Germline V lookup: CDR1 SGDLS, CDR2 YYNGEE. CDR3 length: 14 residues. CDR3 in amino acids: CASSPPGQLYGYTF. CDR3 nucleotide sequence: TGTGCCAGCAGCCCCCCGGGGCAGTTATATGGCTACACCTTC.

This chain joins TRBV19 and TRBJ2-7; D remains unclear. This CDR3 contains 13 residues. V shed 3 bases and J shed 3 bases, with 9 bases lying between them. CDR1 is LNHDA, CDR2 SQIVND, per germline (reference sequence). CDR3 coding DNA: TGTGCCAGTAGTATTGCCCCACGCTACGAGCAGTACTTC. The encoded protein is CASSIAPRYEQYF.

The chain uses TRBV19 and TRBJ1-1; no clear D. The CDR3 consists of 13 residues. The germline V gene has CDR1 LNHDA and CDR2 SQIVND (reference sequence). V lost 5 bases, J lost 1 base, and 8 bases lay in between. The chain's CDR3 is CASSVGGNTEAFF. The CDR3, as DNA: TGTGCCAGTAGTGTGGGTGGGAACACTGAAGCTTTCTTT.

V gene TRBV4-2 combines with J gene TRBJ2-7; weak D call: TRBD1 (5 bases). Germline V CDR1 and CDR2: LGHNA, YNFKEQ. This CDR3 comprises 15 residues. The germline V and J ends were trimmed by 0 bases and 0 bases, with 9 bases remaining between them. CDR3 in amino acids: CASSQDPDSSYEQYF. CDR3 sequence (DNA): TGTGCCAGCAGCCAAGACCCCGACAGCTCCTACGAGCAGTACTTC.

J is TRBJ1-2 and V is TRBV9; D not resolved. The CDR3 sequence is 15 residues long. Germline loops: CDR1 SGDLS, CDR2 YYNGEE. Trimming took off 0 bases at V and 5 bases at J, with 14 bases between the two ends. The CDR3: CASSVDGAHGYGYTF. The DNA for the CDR3 is TGTGCCAGCAGCGTAGACGGAGCACACGGTTATGGCTACACCTTC.

This clone was seen a handful of times. This chain joins TRBV28 and TRBJ1-2, with unresolved D. The CDR3 sequence is 13 residues long. CDR1 is MDHEN, CDR2 SYDVKM, per germline. Trimming left V 6 bases short and J 2 bases short, with 10 bases between. DNA of the CDR3: TGTGCCAGCAGGAAGATGGGGAACTATGGCTACACCTTC. Translated, it gives CASRKMGNYGYTF.

In its sample, this clone was seen a few times. The chain combines TRBV28 with TRBJ1-1; 10 nucleotides align to TRBD1. The CDR3 is 15 residues long. Trimming removed 3 bases from V and 6 bases from J; junction bases left unmatched: 7. Germline CDR1 reads MDHEN; CDR2 reads SYDVKM. In DNA form, the CDR3 reads TGTGCCAGCAGTTTTGGGACAGGGGTTTGGTCTGAAGCTTTCTTT. It translates to CASSFGTGVWSEAFF.

The chain links TRBV9 to TRBJ2-2, with TRBD1 matching over 10 bases. Germline V gene lookup returns CDR1 SGDLS and CDR2 YYNGEE. The CDR3 totals 17 residues. J lost 7 bases, V lost 0 bases, and 9 bases had no gene match. CDR3 protein: CASSVGGQGSRVGELFF. For the CDR3, the DNA is TGTGCCAGCAGCGTAGGGGGACAGGGGAGTAGAGTCGGGGAGCTGTTTTTT.

CDR3 bases: TGTGCCAGCAGCGTAAGGGAGGGTTGGGAATACTACACCTTC. It codes for CASSVREGWEYYTF. V is TRBV9 and J is TRBJ1-2; D unresolved. The V gene's germline CDR1 is SGDLS and CDR2 YYNGEE. The CDR3 is made up of 14 amino acids. Between the trimmed V and J ends, which lost 1 base and 10 bases, there was a span of 17 bases.

The chain recombines TRBV30 with TRBJ2-3; TRBD2 might be the D (6 bases). The CDR3 loop spans 17 amino acids. Germline V CDR1 and CDR2: GTSNPN, SVGIG (reference sequence). Trimming removed 0 bases from V and 2 bases from J, with 18 bases in between. In DNA form, the CDR3 reads TGTGCCTGGAGTGTTGGTTCGGGCGGGGCCTACACAGATACGCAGTATTTT. Translated: CAWSVGSGGAYTDTQYF.

This clone has more than one count but fewer than ten. This chain uses TRBV28 with TRBJ2-3, with TRBD1 matching 7 bases. The germline V gene has CDR1 MDHEN and CDR2 SYDVKM. The V segment lost 5 bases and the J segment 4 bases; nucleotides outside the gene matches: 12. The CDR3 runs to 16 residues. CDR3 sequence reads: CASSGLSGGVSDTQYF. The CDR3 DNA follows: TGTGCCAGCAGTGGCCTCTCAGGGGGTGTCTCAGATACGCAGTATTTT.

Concerning this clone itself: The sample contains more than one DNA sequence encoding this CDR3. V and J are TRBV5-1 and TRBJ2-1, with a weak D call TRBD1 (6 bases). CDR3 length: 13 residues. Per germline, CDR1 SGHRS and CDR2 YFSETQ. The V end lost 2 bases, the J end lost 6 bases, and 9 bases lay between the germline ends. CDR3 in amino acids: CASSFGTSNEQFF. CDR3 DNA: TGCGCCAGCAGCTTCGGGACATCCAATGAGCAGTTCTTC.

This chain joins TRBV30 and TRBJ2-7, with a weak D call TRBD2 (5 bases). V lost 6 bases and J lost 1, with 13 bases in between. The CDR3 consists of 13 residues. Germline V lookup: CDR1 GTSNPN, CDR2 SVGIG (reference sequence). The CDR3 nucleotides are TGTGCCTGCTTTGCGGGCCCTTCCTACGAGCAGTACTTC. Translating it yields CACFAGPSYEQYF.

This chain connects TRBV6-4 to TRBJ2-3; 8 positions agree with TRBD2. CDR1 MRHNA and CDR2 SNTAGT come from the germline V gene. V shed 0 bases, J shed 0 bases, and the junction held 2 bases outside the gene matches. This CDR3 spans 16 amino acids. As DNA, the CDR3 is TGTGCCAGCAGTGACTCTGCGGGGGGAAGCACAGATACGCAGTATTTT. This gives the protein CASSDSAGGSTDTQYF.

CDR3 DNA sequence: TGTGCCAGCAGGGACGGGACTAGCGGGAGTCGGACGCAGTATTTT. This encodes CASRDGTSGSRTQYF. The gene calls are TRBV2 and TRBJ2-3; 14 bases are shared with TRBD2. This CDR3 is 15 amino acids long. Germline V gene sequence: CDR1 SNHLY, CDR2 FYNNEI. J was trimmed by 9 bases and V by 6 bases; bases with no gene match: 8.

This chain uses TRBV2 with TRBJ2-3; 9 nucleotides agree with TRBD2. The CDR3 runs to 18 residues. From germline, CDR1 is SNHLY and CDR2 FYNNEI. The J segment lost 0 bases and the V segment lost 6 bases, leaving 13 bases of the junction unmatched. The CDR3 DNA reads as TGTGCCAGCAGCGCAGAGAGCGGGGGGCCGATTAGCACAGATACGCAGTATTTT. Translating gives CASSAESGGPISTDTQYF.

The rearrangement links TRBV7-9 to TRBJ2-7; D is perhaps TRBD1 (5 bases). Germline assignment: CDR1 SEHNR and CDR2 FQNEAQ (reference sequence). Trimming removed 4 bases from V and 2 bases from J, with 15 bases in between. The CDR3 spans 15 residues. CDR3 coding DNA: TGTGCCAGCAGCTCTACAGGCTCAACCGCCTACGAGCAGTACTTC. This translates into CASSSTGSTAYEQYF.

The rearrangement links TRBV7-2 to TRBJ2-3; 9 bases map to TRBD1. This CDR3 has 15 residues. The V gene's germline CDR1 is SGHTA and CDR2 FQGNSA. J lost 1 base, V lost 4 bases, and 3 bases had no gene match. CDR3 sequence (DNA): TGTGCCAGCAGCTCCTACAGGGGGCGCACAGATACGCAGTATTTT. Its protein product is CASSSYRGRTDTQYF.

This sequence joins TRBV9 and TRBJ2-3, with D unresolved. The germline gives CDR1 SGDLS, CDR2 YYNGEE. V was trimmed by 3 bases and J by 4 bases, leaving 6 bases between them. The CDR3 runs 12 residues. CDR3 DNA sequence: TGTGCCAGCAGCGCTTTCGCAGATACGCAGTATTTT. Protein sequence: CASSAFADTQYF.

The chain uses TRBV18 and TRBJ2-1; D may be TRBD1 or TRBD2 (5 bases each). Trimming took off 2 bases at V and 8 bases at J, with 19 bases between the two ends. The CDR3 covers 16 residues. Germline assignment: CDR1 KGHSH and CDR2 LQKENI. The CDR3 loop reads CASSPKRPVRGDEQFF. CDR3 bases: TGTGCCAGCTCACCAAAGAGGCCGGTAAGGGGAGATGAGCAGTTCTTC.

This clone was detected a few times. This chain uses TRBV2 with TRBJ2-2; 8 bases agree with TRBD1. With V trimmed by 10 bases and J by 4 bases, 5 bases remained unmatched. The germline CDR1 and CDR2 sequences are SNHLY and FYNNEI. This CDR3 spans 13 amino acids. CDR3 protein: CAIGTGTTGELFF. DNA of the CDR3: TGTGCCATAGGGACAGGTACCACCGGGGAGCTGTTTTTT.

This chain links TRBV5-1 with TRBJ2-5; D is unresolved. This CDR3 has 13 residues. The germline gives CDR1 SGHRS, CDR2 YFSETQ. Trimming pared 2 bases from V and 4 bases from J, leaving 9 bases between. DNA of the CDR3: TGCGCCAGCAGCTTTAGTGAAGCAGAGACCCAGTACTTC. Amino acids: CASSFSEAETQYF.

This clone is judged medium-sized. The V call is TRBV7-2, the J call TRBJ1-4; 7 bases are shared with TRBD1. V dropped 5 bases and J dropped 8; count of bases not matched to a gene: 8. From germline, CDR1 is SGHTA and CDR2 FQGNSA. The CDR3 is made up of 14 amino acids. The CDR3 sequence is CASSNRGMGEKLFF. The DNA of the CDR3 is TGTGCCAGCAGCAACAGGGGTATGGGGGAAAAACTGTTTTTT.

The chain is built from TRBV5-1 and TRBJ1-3; D is unresolved. The V gene's germline CDR1 is SGHRS and CDR2 YFSETQ. There are 14 residues in the CDR3. Trimming pared 0 bases from V and 4 bases from J, leaving 8 bases between. The CDR3 loop reads CASSLGPTGNTIYF. CDR3 in DNA: TGCGCCAGCAGCTTGGGACCTACCGGAAACACCATATATTTT.

The chain employs TRBV29-1 and TRBJ2-7, with TRBD2 matching over 9 bases. Per the germline V gene, CDR1 is SQVTM and CDR2 is ANQGSEA. The CDR3 loop spans 16 amino acids. Trimming at V came to 4 bases and at J to 2 bases, leaving 12 bases not matched to a gene. CDR3 residues: CSVGGGWLAGTYEQYF. The DNA for the CDR3 is TGCAGCGTTGGAGGTGGGTGGCTAGCGGGGACCTACGAGCAGTACTTC.

This clone was counted a few times. CDR3 DNA sequence: TGTGCCAGCAGTTTCGACACTTACCAAGAGACCCAGTACTTC. Translation gives CASSFDTYQETQYF. The chain links TRBV6-5 to TRBJ2-5; no clear D. V lost 4 bases and J 0 bases, leaving 9 bases between the germline ends. The CDR3 is made up of 14 amino acids. The V gene's germline CDR1 is MNHEY and CDR2 SVGAGI.

The chain carries TRBV2 and TRBJ1-1; no reliable D call. CDR3 length: 14 residues. Between the trimmed V and J ends, which lost 2 bases and 1 base, there was a span of 8 bases. CDR1 is SNHLY, CDR2 FYNNEI, per germline. The CDR3 sequence is CASSEIRENTEAFF. The CDR3, as DNA: TGTGCCAGCAGTGAAATAAGGGAGAACACTGAAGCTTTCTTT.